One and the same sample provided the 20 T cell receptor beta chains below, sequenced in a study of T cells after posttransplantation cyclophosphamide. A marrow graft followed busulfan-fludarabine conditioning, with cyclophosphamide on days +3 and +4. Profiling relied on immunoSEQ multiplex PCR, and the TCRdb table lists in-frame clones only, not all of them. The data show 6,500 to 7,000 clones, roughly 77% seen once. This specimen consisted of PBMCs, obtained after allogeneic stem cell transplant with posttransplant cyclophosphamide. The receptors come from a female patient in her forties or fifties who received an allogeneic stem cell transplant from a related donor, was CMV-positive, and had no GVHD. Some T cells may be transferred from the graft donor.

This sequence joins TRBV19 and TRBJ1-1; tentatively, D is TRBD1 (5 bases). V was trimmed by 5 bases and J by 0 bases, leaving 16 bases between them. This CDR3 comprises 16 residues. In germline, CDR1 is LNHDA, CDR2 SQIVND (reference sequence). CDR3 DNA sequence: TGTGCCAGTAGTCTCGGGCGTCGGGGGGTGAACACTGAAGCTTTCTTT. Its protein product is CASSLGRRGVNTEAFF.

V usage is TRBV11-2 and J usage is TRBJ2-3; 9 bases align to TRBD1. Germline lookup yields CDR1 SGHAT and CDR2 FQNNGV. Losses at the gene ends were 6 bases for V and 2 bases for J; bases not matched to a gene: 9. CDR3 length: 16 residues. CDR3 loop: CASRKTGGSPTDTQYF. Written as DNA, the CDR3 is TGTGCCAGCAGGAAAACAGGGGGCTCCCCCACAGATACGCAGTATTTT.

This chain joins TRBV7-9 and TRBJ1-4; tentative D call: TRBD1 (5 bases). Per germline, CDR1 SEHNR and CDR2 FQNEAQ (reference sequence). Deletions cut 1 base from V and 8 bases from J, with 14 bases between. This CDR3 has 15 residues. CDR3: CASSLDGQGAEKLFF. The CDR3 bases are TGTGCCAGCAGCTTAGATGGGCAGGGCGCGGAAAAACTGTTTTTT.

The chain has TRBV10-2 and TRBJ2-1, with 10 positions matching TRBD2. From germline, CDR1 is WSHSY and CDR2 SAAADI. With V trimmed by 4 bases and J by 0 bases, 6 bases remained unmatched. The length of the CDR3 is 17 residues. CDR3 residues: CASSARRLAGSYNEQFF. In DNA, the CDR3 is TGCGCCAGCAGTGCACGCAGACTAGCGGGCTCCTACAATGAGCAGTTCTTC.

V and J are TRBV6-1 and TRBJ2-3; TRBD1 aligns across 7 bases. Germline V gives CDR1 MNHNS, CDR2 SASEGT. Unmatched junction bases numbered 7, after V lost 6 bases and J lost 4 bases. There are 14 residues in the CDR3. CDR3 in DNA: TGTGCCAGCAGGGTGCAGGGGGTCCCAGATACGCAGTATTTT. It specifies CASRVQGVPDTQYF.

In regard to this clone: Mismatch with germline at one junction end may stem from a read error. The CDR3 here is CASSLGGMRDTQYF. The CDR3 nucleotides read TGTGCTAGCAGCTTGGGGGGAATGAGGGATACGCAGTATTTT. The chain is built from TRBV7-7 and TRBJ2-3, with a tentative D call TRBD2 (6 bases). CDR1 is SSHAT, CDR2 FNYEAQ, per germline (reference sequence). The CDR3 is made up of 14 amino acids.

The chain couples TRBV9 to TRBJ2-3; 9 bases align to TRBD2. The CDR3 runs to 16 residues. The J segment lost 2 bases and the V segment lost 0 bases, leaving 4 bases of the junction unmatched. Germline V gives CDR1 SGDLS, CDR2 YYNGEE. The CDR3 protein is CASSVEGGRDTDTQYF. The CDR3 DNA sequence: TGTGCCAGCAGCGTAGAAGGCGGGAGGGACACAGATACGCAGTATTTT.

V gene TRBV6-1 combines with J gene TRBJ2-3; 10 bases fit TRBD2. Trimming at V came to 3 bases and at J to 0 bases, leaving 3 bases not matched to a gene. The CDR3 consists of 16 residues. Germline V gives CDR1 MNHNS, CDR2 SASEGT. The CDR3 loop is CASSDGTSASTDTQYF. The DNA of the CDR3 is TGTGCCAGCAGTGATGGGACTAGCGCTAGCACAGATACGCAGTATTTT.

This chain joins TRBV5-5 and TRBJ2-7, with a weak D call TRBD1 (5 bases). The ends were cut back, 0 bases at V and 0 bases at J, with 7 bases in the middle. Germline CDR1 SGHKS, CDR2 YYEKEE (reference sequence). The CDR3 contains 14 residues. CDR3 in DNA: TGTGCCAGCAGCTTGGACGACAGCTCCTACGAGCAGTACTTC. Residues: CASSLDDSSYEQYF. The full variable domain, rest sourced from reference TRBV5-5 and TRBJ2-7, is DAGVTQSPTHLIKTRGQQVTLRCSPISGHKSVSWYQQVLGQGPQFIFQYYEKEERGRGNFPDRFSARQFPNYSSELNVNALLLGDSALYLCASSLDDSSYEQYFGPGTRLTVT.

The chain carries TRBV27 and TRBJ2-3; TRBD2 might be the D (5 bases). CDR3 length: 12 residues. Between the trimmed V and J ends, which lost 5 bases and 2 bases, there was a span of 5 bases. The germline CDR1 and CDR2 sequences are MNHEY and SMNVEV (reference sequence). The CDR3 region has the DNA TGTGCCAGCAGTGACTACACAGATACGCAGTATTTT. Residues: CASSDYTDTQYF.

The chain has TRBV4-1 and TRBJ1-3; possible D gene TRBD1, 5 bases. Trimming pared 3 bases from V and 2 bases from J, leaving 14 bases between. The CDR3 totals 16 residues. Germline V CDR1 and CDR2: MGHRA, YSYEKL. The CDR3 region has the DNA TGCGCCAGCAGCCAGCCTGACAGTTTACCTGGAAACACCATATATTTT. Translating gives CASSQPDSLPGNTIYF.

This chain links TRBV19 with TRBJ2-7; a weak D match, TRBD1 (6 bases). Per germline, CDR1 LNHDA and CDR2 SQIVND (reference sequence). Trimming stripped 6 bases from V and 5 bases from J, with 11 bases between. CDR3 length: 12 residues. The CDR3 DNA follows: TGTGCCAGTAGCCAACAGGGTGACGAGCAGTACTTC. Residues: CASSQQGDEQYF. Full variable domain (outside the CDR3, taken from reference TRBV19 and TRBJ2-7): DGGITQSPKYLFRKEGQNVTLSCEQNLNHDAMYWYRQDPGQGLRLIYYSQIVNDFQKGDIAEGYSVSREKKESFPLTVTSAQKNPTAFYLCASSQQGDEQYFGPGTRLTVT.

The rearrangement joins TRBV23-1 to TRBJ2-3; maybe TRBD2 (6 bases). TRBV23-1 is an ORF for which the function is uncertain. This CDR3 comprises 18 residues. Trimming took off 0 bases at V and 0 bases at J, with 16 bases between the two ends. In nucleotides, the CDR3 is TGCGCCAGCAGTCAATCGTTGGAGGGGTCCGACAGCACAGATACGCAGTATTTT. Translating gives CASSQSLEGSDSTDTQYF.

The chain is built from TRBV5-4 and TRBJ2-7; TRBD2 is a possible D gene (7 bases). Germline values: CDR1 SGHNT, CDR2 YYREEE (reference sequence). This CDR3 has 14 amino acids. V shed 4 bases and J shed 4 bases, with 15 bases lying between them. CDR3 nucleotides: TGTGCCAGCAGCGCGACGGGGGGCCCTTACGAGCAGTACTTC. Translated: CASSATGGPYEQYF.

The chain combines TRBV2 with TRBJ1-2, with no clear D. Germline V CDR1 and CDR2: SNHLY, FYNNEI. V lost 7 bases, J lost 2 bases, and 5 bases lay in between. This CDR3 is built from 11 residues. CDR3 amino acids: CASIQNYGYTF. CDR3 sequence (DNA): TGTGCCAGCATCCAAAACTATGGCTACACCTTC. Full variable domain (remainder filled in from reference TRBV2 and TRBJ1-2): EPEVTQTPSHQVTQMGQEVILRCVPISNHLYFYWYRQILGQKVEFLVSFYNNEISEKSEIFDDQFSVERPDGSNFTLKIRSTKLEDSAMYFCASIQNYGYTFGSGTRLTVV.

The chain has TRBV4-2 and TRBJ2-3; TRBD1 agrees at 7 bases. CDR1 and CDR2 (germline): LGHNA, YNFKEQ. This CDR3 has 16 residues. J gave up 2 bases and V 4 bases, and 9 bases lay outside the gene matches. The CDR3 nucleotides are TGTGCCAGCAGCCTAGTGGGGCAGGGGGTCACAGATACGCAGTATTTT. The encoded protein is CASSLVGQGVTDTQYF.

V gene TRBV7-2 combines with J gene TRBJ1-5; tentative D call: TRBD1 (6 bases). CDR3 size: 15 residues. The V end lost 5 bases, the J end lost 0 bases, and 11 bases lay between the germline ends. CDR1 is SGHTA, CDR2 FQGNSA, per germline. The CDR3 loop is CASSPRGYSNQPQHF. CDR3 DNA: TGTGCCAGCAGCCCAAGGGGGTATAGCAATCAGCCCCAGCATTTT.

The chain employs TRBV15 and TRBJ2-5; TRBD1 agrees at 10 bases. J was trimmed by 5 bases and V by 1 base; bases with no gene match: 7. The CDR3 is 16 residues long. From germline, CDR1 is LNHNV and CDR2 YYDKDF (reference sequence). CDR3 DNA sequence: TGTGCCACCAGCAGAGGACAGGGGGCTCTGGGTGAGACCCAGTACTTC. It is translated as CATSRGQGALGETQYF.

This clone was seen once. This chain links TRBV11-3 with TRBJ2-1; TRBD1 might be the D (5 bases). The ends were cut back, 5 bases at V and 0 bases at J, with 11 bases in the middle. This CDR3 is built from 15 residues. CDR1 and CDR2 (germline): SGHNT, YENEEA. CDR3 residues: CASSPRQRSYNEQFF. The CDR3 DNA is TGTGCCAGCAGCCCACGACAGCGCTCCTACAATGAGCAGTTCTTC.

The rearrangement uses TRBV11-2 and TRBJ2-6, with TRBD2 as a possible D gene (5 bases). The germline gives CDR1 SGHAT, CDR2 FQNNGV. Between the trimmed V and J ends, which lost 5 bases and 5 bases, there was a span of 19 bases. The CDR3 loop spans 17 amino acids. CDR3 amino acids: CASSTRGQQSRANVLTF. CDR3 nucleotide sequence: TGTGCCAGCAGCACTAGAGGGCAACAAAGTCGGGCCAACGTCCTGACTTTC.